These 29 T cell receptor beta chains came from one sample sequenced in a study of shared clonotypes between healthy human individuals. TCRdb's table, derived via immunoSEQ multiplex PCR, lists solely in-frame clones and lacks some. The table shows fewer than 1.6 million clones, with 98% to 99% occurring only once. Sequencing was performed on naive CD4+ T cells sorted from blood. Documented subset: CD45RA+ positively selected. These receptors came from a man aged 30-40 years in good health.

The J gene is TRBJ2-3, the V gene TRBV2, with D perhaps assigned TRBD1 or TRBD2 (7 bases each). V lost 7 bases and J lost 2, with 19 bases in between. The CDR3 totals 16 residues. Germline assignment: CDR1 SNHLY and CDR2 FYNNEI. The CDR3 region is CASTPWAGGVTDTQYF. The CDR3, as DNA: TGTGCCAGCACCCCGTGGGCAGGGGGGGTCACAGATACGCAGTATTTT. Together with reference TRBV2 and TRBJ2-3, the CDR3 gives the full variable domain: EPEVTQTPSHQVTQMGQEVILRCVPISNHLYFYWYRQILGQKVEFLVSFYNNEISEKSEIFDDQFSVERPDGSNFTLKIRSTKLEDSAMYFCASTPWAGGVTDTQYFGPGTRLTVL.

The V gene is TRBV5-4, the J gene TRBJ2-7, with 9 bases lining up with TRBD2. The V gene end was trimmed by 7 bases and the J gene end by 2 bases; junction bases not matched to a gene: 13. The CDR3 contains 16 residues. CDR1 is SGHNT, CDR2 YYREEE, per germline (reference sequence). In nucleotides, the CDR3 is TGTGCCAGCGGGGCGGGGGGGAAGCGGACTACCTACGAGCAGTACTTC. It encodes CASGAGGKRTTYEQYF.

A note on this clone: The same CDR3 is also encoded by other DNA sequences in this sample. The chain combines TRBV28 with TRBJ1-4; D is unresolved. This CDR3 comprises 11 residues. CDR1 and CDR2 from the germline V gene are MDHEN and SYDVKM. V was cut by 3 bases and J by 8 bases, with 4 bases left in between. CDR3 amino acids: CASSFREKLFF. DNA of the CDR3: TGTGCCAGCAGTTTTAGAGAAAAACTGTTTTTT.

CDR3 loop: CASSSGQNTEAFF. Here the CDR3 DNA reads TGTGCCAGCAGCTCGGGACAGAACACTGAAGCTTTCTTT. This sequence joins TRBV11-3 and TRBJ1-1; a possible D gene is TRBD1 (6 bases). Germline V gene sequence: CDR1 SGHNT, CDR2 YENEEA. This CDR3 region has 13 residues. Trimming took 4 bases from V and 1 from J, leaving 7 bases between them. Full variable domain (missing parts from reference TRBV11-3 and TRBJ1-1): EAGVVQSPRYKIIEKKQPVAFWCNPISGHNTLYWYLQNLGQGPELLIRYENEEAVDDSQLPKDRFSAERLKGVDSTLKIQPAELGDSAVYLCASSSGQNTEAFFGQGTRLTVV.

This clone was picked up one time. At the DNA level, this CDR3 is encoded by other sequences in the same sample as well. The gene calls are TRBV7-3 and TRBJ2-1, with 10 bases lining up with TRBD2. The V gene end was trimmed by 4 bases and the J gene end by 2 bases; junction bases not matched to a gene: 2. Looked up from germline, CDR1 is SGHTA and CDR2 is FQGTGA. The CDR3 contains 15 residues. The CDR3 nucleotides are TGTGCCAGCAGCTCAGGACTAGCGGCCTACAATGAGCAGTTCTTC. Amino acids: CASSSGLAAYNEQFF.

This rearrangement joins TRBV5-5 to TRBJ1-5; D perhaps matches TRBD1 (5 bases). V lost 3 bases and J lost 7, with 23 bases in between. CDR1 and CDR2 from the germline V gene are SGHKS and YYEKEE (reference sequence). The CDR3 is made up of 17 amino acids. CDR3 sequence reads: CASSSGGAVRVDQPQHF. In nucleotides, the CDR3 is TGTGCCAGCAGCTCCGGCGGGGCTGTCAGGGTGGACCAGCCCCAGCATTTT.

The chain employs TRBV10-3 and TRBJ1-5, with TRBD1 matching over 7 bases. The CDR3 length is 15 residues. In germline, CDR1 is ENHRY, CDR2 SYGVKD. Losses at the gene ends were 2 bases for V and 7 bases for J; bases not matched to a gene: 8. The CDR3, as DNA: TGTGCCATCAGTGAGCAGACCACAGGGGCACAGCCCCAGCATTTT. Amino acids: CAISEQTTGAQPQHF.

This sequence joins TRBV5-1 and TRBJ2-6, with a tentative D call TRBD1 (6 bases). Germline values: CDR1 SGHRS, CDR2 YFSETQ. V was cut by 0 bases and J by 2 bases, with 9 bases left in between. This CDR3 comprises 16 residues. This CDR3 is CASSLGRGAGANVLTF. In nucleotides, the CDR3 is TGCGCCAGCAGCTTGGGCAGGGGAGCTGGGGCCAACGTCCTGACTTTC.

The CDR3 loop is CASSPEGYNDQPQHF. CDR3 nucleotide sequence: TGTGCCAGCTCACCCGAAGGGTATAATGATCAGCCCCAGCATTTT. V is TRBV18 and J is TRBJ1-5; D gene ambiguous. The CDR3 is 15 residues long. V shed 3 bases and J shed 5 bases, with 14 bases lying between them. Germline lookup yields CDR1 KGHSH and CDR2 LQKENI.

Of note for this clone: This sample includes further DNA sequences coding for the same CDR3. This chain connects TRBV18 to TRBJ2-7, with TRBD1 matching 8 bases. CDR1 and CDR2 (germline): KGHSH, LQKENI. V lost 3 bases, J lost 4 bases, and 8 bases stayed unmatched. This CDR3 has 15 amino acids. This CDR3 reads CASSPGTGPSYEQYF. The CDR3 nucleotides are TGTGCCAGCTCACCGGGGACAGGACCGAGTTACGAGCAGTACTTC.

The chain couples TRBV5-6 to TRBJ2-3, with D possibly TRBD1 on 6 matching bases. The CDR3 length is 13 residues. The V end lost 4 bases, the J end lost 6 bases, and 12 bases lay between the germline ends. CDR1 is SGHDT and CDR2 is YYEEEE in the germline V gene. CDR3 nucleotides: TGTGCCAGCAGCCTGTACAGGGCCGATACGCAGTATTTT. It translates to CASSLYRADTQYF. The full variable domain, in which reference TRBV5-6 and TRBJ2-3 provide the parts outside the CDR3, is DAGVTQSPTHLIKTRGQQVTLRCSPKSGHDTVSWYQQALGQGPQFIFQYYEEEERQRGNFPDRFSGHQFPNYSSELNVNALLLGDSALYLCASSLYRADTQYFGPGTRLTVL.

The gene calls are TRBV5-1 and TRBJ2-3; 8 positions agree with TRBD2. Unmatched junction bases numbered 7, after V lost 4 bases and J lost 0 bases. The CDR3 extends over 16 amino acids. CDR1 and CDR2 from the germline V gene are SGHRS and YFSETQ. The chain's CDR3 is CASSQRLARSTDTQYF. CDR3 DNA sequence: TGCGCCAGCAGCCAAAGACTAGCGCGGAGCACAGATACGCAGTATTTT. The full variable domain, rest sourced from reference TRBV5-1 and TRBJ2-3, is KAGVTQTPRYLIKTRGQQVTLSCSPISGHRSVSWYQQTPGQGLQFLFEYFSETQRNKGNFPGRFSGRQFSNSRSEMNVSTLELGDSALYLCASSQRLARSTDTQYFGPGTRLTVL.

As to this clone: The same CDR3 can be traced to other DNA sequences in this sample. The rearrangement joins TRBV5-1 to TRBJ1-1; TRBD1 aligns across 8 bases. The CDR3 length is 15 residues. Germline CDR1 and CDR2: SGHRS and YFSETQ. Losses at the gene ends were 1 base for V and 2 bases for J; bases not matched to a gene: 4. Written as DNA, the CDR3 is TGCGCCAGCAGCTTGTTGCAGGGGGCAAACACTGAAGCTTTCTTT. Residues: CASSLLQGANTEAFF.

This chain uses TRBV4-1 with TRBJ1-1; no clear D gene. This CDR3 has 15 residues. V was trimmed by 0 bases and J by 0 bases, leaving 8 bases between them. Germline values: CDR1 MGHRA, CDR2 YSYEKL. This CDR3 reads CASSQEAGLNTEAFF. The CDR3 nucleotides are TGCGCCAGCAGCCAAGAGGCAGGCCTGAACACTGAAGCTTTCTTT.

The chain is built from TRBV4-3 and TRBJ1-3; the D is unclear. Germline-derived CDR1 and CDR2 are LGHNA and YSLEER. Trimming shortened V by 2 bases and J by 2 bases, and 7 bases separated the two germline ends. This CDR3 spans 14 amino acids. The CDR3 loop is CASSQIRTGNTIYF. The CDR3 DNA reads TGCGCCAGCAGCCAAATCAGGACTGGAAACACCATATATTTT.

V and J are TRBV6-6 and TRBJ2-3; the match to TRBD1 covers 8 bases. Germline V gene sequence: CDR1 MNHNY, CDR2 SVGAGI (reference sequence). The junction had 6 bases not matched to a gene; V was cut back by 6 bases and J by 1 base. The CDR3 is made up of 15 amino acids. The CDR3 DNA is TGTGCCAGCAGGTACGACAGGGGAGGCACAGATACGCAGTATTTT. Translation gives CASRYDRGGTDTQYF.

The chain links TRBV7-9 to TRBJ2-5, with 12 bases that match TRBD2. The junction had 6 bases not matched to a gene; V was cut back by 5 bases and J by 5 bases. Germline loops: CDR1 SEHNR, CDR2 FQNEAQ (reference sequence). The length of the CDR3 is 15 residues. CDR3 sequence: CASSPLAGGQETQYF. As DNA, the CDR3 is TGTGCCAGCAGCCCGCTAGCGGGAGGGCAGGAGACCCAGTACTTC.

The J gene is TRBJ2-1, the V gene TRBV5-4; D tentatively reads TRBD1 or TRBD2 (5 bases each). V was cut by 3 bases and J by 8 bases, with 12 bases left in between. The CDR3 runs 13 residues. In germline, CDR1 is SGHNT, CDR2 YYREEE (reference sequence). CDR3 nucleotides: TGTGCCAGCAGCTGGGGACGCTTGGATGAGCAGTTCTTC. It codes for CASSWGRLDEQFF.

The table lists this clone with a count of one. The chain has TRBV7-3 and TRBJ2-5; 8 bases are shared with TRBD1. Germline V gene sequence: CDR1 SGHTA, CDR2 FQGTGA. This CDR3 has 15 residues. J was trimmed by 5 bases and V by 5 bases; bases with no gene match: 10. CDR3 nucleotide sequence: TGTGCCAGCAGCCTCCTCGCAGGGGGCGCGGAGACCCAGTACTTC. Residues: CASSLLAGGAETQYF.

This chain links TRBV7-6 with TRBJ2-6; D is ambiguous. V lost 4 bases to trimming and J lost 4 bases, with 17 bases between them. This CDR3 has 17 amino acids. CDR1 and CDR2 from the germline V gene are SGHVS and FNYEAQ. CDR3 coding DNA: TGTGCCAGCAGCTACGACTTACAGAGTCCCGGGGCCAACGTCCTGACTTTC. This translates into CASSYDLQSPGANVLTF.

This chain connects TRBV2 to TRBJ2-3; the D gene is possibly TRBD2 (5 bases). The CDR3 is 11 residues long. Germline lookup yields CDR1 SNHLY and CDR2 FYNNEI. Between the trimmed V and J ends, which lost 5 bases and 6 bases, there was a span of 6 bases. CDR3 bases: TGTGCCAGCAGTCGCGGGGATACGCAGTATTTT. Its translation: CASSRGDTQYF.

The gene calls are TRBV11-2 and TRBJ1-2; 7 positions agree with TRBD1. V dropped 3 bases and J dropped 8; count of bases not matched to a gene: 6. Germline-derived CDR1 and CDR2 are SGHAT and FQNNGV. CDR3 size: 13 residues. For the CDR3, the DNA is TGTGCCAGCAGCTTGACCAGCAGGGGGGGCTACACCTTC. This gives the protein CASSLTSRGGYTF.

This chain connects TRBV4-1 to TRBJ1-1; D gene uncertain. The CDR3 sequence is 14 residues long. Germline CDR1 and CDR2: MGHRA and YSYEKL. The germline V and J ends were trimmed by 6 bases and 0 bases, with 11 bases remaining between them. CDR3 coding DNA: TGCGCCAGCAGTTTTATCCAGATGAACACTGAAGCTTTCTTT. Its translation is CASSFIQMNTEAFF.

As regards this clone: The same CDR3 is also encoded by other DNA sequences in this sample. The chain links TRBV30 to TRBJ2-5; 10 bases agree with TRBD2. Germline-derived CDR1 and CDR2 are GTSNPN and SVGIG (reference sequence). This CDR3 comprises 13 residues. V lost 0 bases, J lost 5 bases, and 0 bases stayed unmatched. CDR3 residues: CAWSVAGGETQYF. In DNA, the CDR3 is TGTGCCTGGAGTGTAGCGGGAGGGGAGACCCAGTACTTC.

This clone was detected only once. V is TRBV5-1 and J is TRBJ2-1, with D tentatively TRBD2 (5 bases). CDR3 length: 12 residues. Germline lookup yields CDR1 SGHRS and CDR2 YFSETQ. Trimming took 4 bases from V and 8 from J, leaving 10 bases between them. CDR3: CASSRGVYEQFF. The CDR3 coding sequence is TGCGCCAGCAGCCGGGGAGTTTATGAGCAGTTCTTC.

J is TRBJ2-4 and V is TRBV18; D gene unclear. Germline V gene sequence: CDR1 KGHSH, CDR2 LQKENI. V was clipped by 5 bases and J by 0 bases, with 5 bases between them. The CDR3 consists of 13 residues. For the CDR3, the DNA is TGTGCCAGCTCAGACGTAGCCAAAAACATTCAGTACTTC. This gives the protein CASSDVAKNIQYF.

V and J are TRBV9 and TRBJ2-1, with 8 bases that match TRBD2. The CDR3 has 16 amino acids. With 0 bases clipped from V and 7 bases from J, the junction kept 9 bases outside the gene matches. CDR1 SGDLS and CDR2 YYNGEE come from the germline V gene. CDR3 DNA: TGTGCCAGCAGCGTAGAGATTAGCGGGATTGCTAATGAGCAGTTCTTC. Its protein product is CASSVEISGIANEQFF.

V usage is TRBV19 and J usage is TRBJ2-1, with a tentative D call TRBD2 (6 bases). CDR1 and CDR2 (germline): LNHDA, SQIVND (reference sequence). Deletions cut 6 bases from V and 8 bases from J, with 20 bases between. This CDR3 contains 15 residues. CDR3 sequence (DNA): TGTGCCAGTAGCCCAAATCCCGGGAGTAGGTATGAGCAGTTCTTC. Amino acids: CASSPNPGSRYEQFF.

In regard to this clone: In the same sample, other DNA sequences code for this CDR3. The rearrangement joins TRBV5-1 to TRBJ2-3; either TRBD1 or TRBD2 may fit D (5 bases each). V was clipped by 2 bases and J by 5 bases, with 6 bases between them. Germline CDR1 reads SGHRS; CDR2 reads YFSETQ. CDR3 length: 12 residues. CDR3 protein: CASSFGGDTQYF. Here the CDR3 DNA reads TGCGCCAGCAGCTTTGGGGGAGATACGCAGTATTTT.